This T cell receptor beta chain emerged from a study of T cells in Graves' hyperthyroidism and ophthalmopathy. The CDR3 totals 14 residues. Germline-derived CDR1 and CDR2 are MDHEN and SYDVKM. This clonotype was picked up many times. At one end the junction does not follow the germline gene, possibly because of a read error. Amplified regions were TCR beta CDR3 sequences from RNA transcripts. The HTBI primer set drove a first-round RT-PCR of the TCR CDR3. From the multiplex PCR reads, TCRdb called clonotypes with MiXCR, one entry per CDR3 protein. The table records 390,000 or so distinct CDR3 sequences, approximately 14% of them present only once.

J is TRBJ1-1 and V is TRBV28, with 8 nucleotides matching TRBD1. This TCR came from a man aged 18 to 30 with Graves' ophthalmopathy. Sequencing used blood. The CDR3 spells CANSFRGLNTEAFF. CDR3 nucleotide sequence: TGTGCCAACAGTTTCAGGGGGCTGAACACTGAAGCTTTCTTT.